The 24 T cell receptor beta chains presented below share a single source sample, sequenced in a study of radiotherapy plus CTLA-4 blockade in lung cancer. Clones were sequenced by immunoSEQ multiplex PCR, and TCRdb holds only the in-frame ones, with some missing. The table shows roughly 120,000 clones, with roughly 80% occurring only once. Material: peripheral blood, obtained from a patient treated with radiotherapy plus ipilimumab. The receptors shown here come from a human donor with non-small cell lung cancer who had a partial response to radiotherapy plus ipilimumab.

The chain combines TRBV5-1 with TRBJ1-6, with 7 nucleotides matching TRBD1. CDR1 and CDR2 (germline): SGHRS, YFSETQ. This CDR3 spans 15 amino acids. With 2 bases clipped from V and 6 bases from J, the junction kept 5 bases outside the gene matches. The CDR3 DNA reads TGCGCCAGCAGCTTATCGGACAGGCCTAATTCACCCCTCCACTTT. Translating it yields CASSLSDRPNSPLHF.

The chain links TRBV7-3 to TRBJ2-1; 10 nucleotides align to TRBD1. The CDR3 is made up of 15 amino acids. Germline-derived CDR1 and CDR2 are SGHTA and FQGTGA. Trimming took 4 bases from V and 7 from J; bases not matched to a gene: 7. In nucleotides, the CDR3 is TGTGCCAGCAGCTCCACCGGGACAGGGGTAAATGAGCAGTTCTTC. Amino acids: CASSSTGTGVNEQFF.

The V and J genes are TRBV5-1 and TRBJ2-3; 8 nucleotides match TRBD1. Per the germline V gene, CDR1 is SGHRS and CDR2 is YFSETQ. The CDR3 has 15 amino acids. Trimming took 4 bases from V and 4 from J; bases not matched to a gene: 8. In nucleotides, the CDR3 is TGCGCCAGCAGCCCCGGGACAGGCCAGTCAGATACGCAGTATTTT. It yields the protein CASSPGTGQSDTQYF.

This clone was counted once. The chain is built from TRBV29-1 and TRBJ2-1; D not resolved. The V gene lost 7 bases and the J gene lost 7 bases, with 8 bases spanning the gap. Germline V gives CDR1 SQVTM, CDR2 ANQGSEA. The CDR3 covers 10 residues. CDR3 residues: CSAEHNEQFF. The DNA for the CDR3 is TGCAGCGCCGAGCATAATGAGCAGTTCTTC.

The V gene is TRBV7-8, the J gene TRBJ2-7; TRBD1 might be the D (6 bases). Germline CDR1 reads SGHVS; CDR2 reads FQNEAQ. There are 14 residues in the CDR3. Trimming took off 0 bases at V and 6 bases at J, with 12 bases between the two ends. Here the CDR3 reads CASSLAGQSGEQYF. The CDR3, as DNA: TGTGCCAGCAGCTTAGCCGGACAGTCGGGCGAGCAGTACTTC.

This chain uses TRBV19 with TRBJ1-5, with TRBD1 identical over 7 bases. The CDR3 runs to 15 residues. Trimming removed 7 bases from V and 2 bases from J; junction bases left unmatched: 8. Germline CDR1 and CDR2: LNHDA and SQIVND (reference sequence). The CDR3 nucleotides read TGTGCCAGTACCAGACTCGGACAGGGCAATCAGCCCCAGCATTTT. Translated, it gives CASTRLGQGNQPQHF. The whole variable domain, remainder taken from reference TRBV19 and TRBJ1-5, is DGGITQSPKYLFRKEGQNVTLSCEQNLNHDAMYWYRQDPGQGLRLIYYSQIVNDFQKGDIAEGYSVSREKKESFPLTVTSAQKNPTAFYLCASTRLGQGNQPQHFGDGTRLSIL.

V is TRBV28 and J is TRBJ2-1; 7 bases are a match to TRBD1. Germline-derived CDR1 and CDR2 are MDHEN and SYDVKM. V shed 8 bases, J shed 7 bases, and the junction held 8 bases outside the gene matches. The CDR3 contains 13 residues. The CDR3: CASLTGIGNEQFF. The CDR3 DNA sequence: TGTGCCAGCCTGACAGGGATCGGTAATGAGCAGTTCTTC.

This sequence joins TRBV11-1 and TRBJ2-5, with 8 bases lining up with TRBD2. Germline V gene lookup returns CDR1 SGHAT and CDR2 FQDESV (reference sequence). The V segment lost 2 bases and the J segment 5 bases; nucleotides outside the gene matches: 10. The CDR3 totals 16 residues. The CDR3 nucleotides are TGTGCCAGCAGCTTACGGGGGGGCAATGGAAGGGAGACCCAGTACTTC. It translates to CASSLRGGNGRETQYF. Variable domain in full (rest from reference TRBV11-1 and TRBJ2-5): EAEVAQSPRYKITEKSQAVAFWCDPISGHATLYWYRQILGQGPELLVQFQDESVVDDSQLPKDRFSAERLKGVDSTLKIQPAELGDSAMYLCASSLRGGNGRETQYFGPGTRLLVL.

The chain carries TRBV7-2 and TRBJ2-7; D might be TRBD1 (6 bases). V lost 5 bases to trimming and J lost 4 bases, with 21 bases between them. The CDR3 spans 16 residues. CDR1 SGHTA and CDR2 FQGNSA come from the germline V gene. In DNA, the CDR3 is TGTGCCAGCAGCCCTCGGGCCGGCCAGGGGTCGTACGAGCAGTACTTC. It yields the protein CASSPRAGQGSYEQYF.

The chain joins TRBV19 to TRBJ1-5; no clear D gene. The V gene lost 3 bases and the J gene lost 4 bases, with 4 bases spanning the gap. Germline-derived CDR1 and CDR2 are LNHDA and SQIVND (reference sequence). This CDR3 spans 12 amino acids. The CDR3 region has the DNA TGTGCCAGTAGTATTCGGAATCAGCCCCAGCATTTT. Its protein product is CASSIRNQPQHF.

This chain links TRBV12-5 with TRBJ2-5, with 11 bases identical to TRBD2. The CDR3 is 17 amino acids. CDR1 and CDR2 from the germline V gene are LGHNT and FRNRAP. Trimming cost V 5 bases and J 3 bases; bases outside gene matches: 11. The CDR3 region is CASGLFSSSGREETQYF. The CDR3 coding sequence is TGTGCTAGTGGTCTCTTTTCGAGTAGCGGGAGGGAAGAGACCCAGTACTTC.

V and J are TRBV6-1 and TRBJ1-2; 10 nucleotides match TRBD1. The CDR3 spans 15 residues. Per the germline V gene, CDR1 is MNHNS and CDR2 is SASEGT. V was pared by 6 bases and J by 2 bases, with 6 bases of the junction left unmatched. The CDR3 protein is CASRADRGRNYGYTF. In DNA form, the CDR3 reads TGTGCCAGCAGAGCCGACAGGGGGCGCAACTATGGCTACACCTTC.

J is TRBJ1-2 and V is TRBV6-6; 7 nucleotides agree with TRBD1. Per germline, CDR1 MNHNY and CDR2 SVGAGI (reference sequence). Trimming at V came to 0 bases and at J to 5 bases, leaving 3 bases not matched to a gene. The CDR3 loop spans 14 amino acids. CDR3 sequence (DNA): TGTGCCAGCAGTTACTCGATGACAGGGTATGGCTACACCTTC. As protein: CASSYSMTGYGYTF.

This clone was found a few times. The J gene is TRBJ1-2, the V gene TRBV9; D is possibly TRBD1 (6 bases). Germline V lookup: CDR1 SGDLS, CDR2 YYNGEE. Deletions cut 0 bases from V and 1 base from J, with 13 bases between. This CDR3 contains 16 residues. CDR3 sequence (DNA): TGTGCCAGCAGCGTAGCCCCCACAGGGATTAACTATGGCTACACCTTC. This codes for CASSVAPTGINYGYTF.

The chain employs TRBV2 and TRBJ1-2; D is possibly TRBD1 (5 bases). This CDR3 contains 17 residues. Germline V gene sequence: CDR1 SNHLY, CDR2 FYNNEI. Trimming removed 3 bases from V and 2 bases from J, with 19 bases in between. The CDR3 DNA follows: TGTGCCAGCAGTGATCTCGGAGGGGAAGAGTACAACTATGGCTACACCTTC. Protein product: CASSDLGGEEYNYGYTF. The variable domain in full, with the rest retrieved from reference TRBV2 and TRBJ1-2, is EPEVTQTPSHQVTQMGQEVILRCVPISNHLYFYWYRQILGQKVEFLVSFYNNEISEKSEIFDDQFSVERPDGSNFTLKIRSTKLEDSAMYFCASSDLGGEEYNYGYTFGSGTRLTVV.

DNA for the CDR3: TGTGCCAGCAGTATCGGACAGAGGAACACTGAAGCTTTCTTT. It is translated as CASSIGQRNTEAFF. The V and J genes are TRBV28 and TRBJ1-1; D is perhaps TRBD1 (6 bases). Per germline, CDR1 MDHEN and CDR2 SYDVKM. V lost 5 bases to trimming and J lost 1 base, with 11 bases between them. The CDR3 is 14 amino acids.

This sequence joins TRBV4-1 and TRBJ2-7; D perhaps matches TRBD2 (6 bases). V was trimmed by 2 bases and J by 7 bases, leaving 21 bases between them. Germline CDR1 MGHRA, CDR2 YSYEKL. This CDR3 has 16 amino acids. This CDR3 reads CASSQPRLGLMGEQYF. CDR3 coding DNA: TGCGCCAGCAGCCAACCTAGACTAGGGCTAATGGGGGAGCAGTACTTC.

This chain connects TRBV28 to TRBJ2-7; a weak D match, TRBD1 (6 bases). V was clipped by 4 bases and J by 7 bases, with 14 bases between them. This CDR3 has 13 amino acids. The V gene's germline CDR1 is MDHEN and CDR2 SYDVKM. DNA of the CDR3: TGTGCCAGCAGTTCGAACAGGGCATGGGAGCAGTACGTC. Translation: CASSSNRAWEQYV.

The chain recombines TRBV9 with TRBJ2-1; 8 bases line up with TRBD2. The CDR3 spans 14 residues. CDR1 and CDR2 (germline): SGDLS, YYNGEE. The J segment lost 13 bases and the V segment lost 5 bases, leaving 14 bases of the junction unmatched. The CDR3 region is CASSESSIRTSQFF. CDR3 DNA: TGTGCCAGCAGTGAAAGTAGTATCCGGACTAGCCAGTTCTTC.

The V call is TRBV5-1, the J call TRBJ2-2; possible D gene TRBD1, 6 bases. V gave up 5 bases and J gave up 3 bases, with 14 bases separating them. The CDR3 is 15 residues long. CDR1 SGHRS and CDR2 YFSETQ come from the germline V gene. The CDR3 DNA reads as TGCGCCAGCAGTCCAGGGGTTGCGGACACCGGGGAGCTGTTTTTT. Translation: CASSPGVADTGELFF.

This chain joins TRBV19 and TRBJ1-5, with 9 bases that match TRBD1. V lost 1 base, J lost 9 bases, and 7 bases stayed unmatched. The CDR3 length is 15 residues. Germline V lookup: CDR1 LNHDA, CDR2 SQIVND (reference sequence). CDR3: CASSIGGTGIWPQHF. CDR3 DNA sequence: TGTGCCAGTAGTATAGGTGGGACAGGGATTTGGCCCCAGCATTTT.

The chain couples TRBV19 to TRBJ2-2, with 7 bases matching TRBD2. The CDR3 is 17 residues long. V shed 0 bases and J 4 bases; nucleotides not matched to a gene: 8. Germline V gives CDR1 LNHDA, CDR2 SQIVND (reference sequence). CDR3 in amino acids: CASSIDQAGYRTGELFF. CDR3 coding DNA: TGTGCCAGTAGTATAGATCAAGCGGGATATCGCACCGGGGAGCTGTTTTTT.

The chain couples TRBV2 to TRBJ1-4; 7 bases match TRBD1. Germline-derived CDR1 and CDR2 are SNHLY and FYNNEI. The CDR3 covers 14 residues. V was clipped by 7 bases and J by 7 bases; unmatched bases: 9. In DNA form, the CDR3 reads TGTGCCAGCATCCAGGGGGAGAGTCGTGAAAAACTGTTTTTT. Translated: CASIQGESREKLFF.

The genes are TRBV5-1 and TRBJ2-5, with D possibly matching TRBD2 (6 bases). V gave up 4 bases and J gave up 0 bases, with 16 bases separating them. Germline lookup yields CDR1 SGHRS and CDR2 YFSETQ. The CDR3 loop spans 16 amino acids. The CDR3, as DNA: TGCGCCAGCAGCCTGACGGGACTGCCGGACCAAGAGACCCAGTACTTC. It yields the protein CASSLTGLPDQETQYF.